These 8 T cell receptor beta chains originate from one sample sequenced in a study of lymphopenia after photon versus proton radiotherapy. Here immunoSEQ multiplex PCR was the method, and the copy in TCRdb shows in-frame clones only, minus some. The sample records about 40,000 clones, 85% being singletons. This specimen was peripheral blood, taken from a patient treated with photon-based radiotherapy. These receptor sequences come from a man aged 50-59 years with gastric cancer.

This chain uses TRBV4-3 with TRBJ1-2; no reliable D call. Germline assignment: CDR1 LGHNA and CDR2 YSLEER. V was cut by 0 bases and J by 7 bases, with 15 bases left in between. The CDR3 totals 15 residues. The CDR3 DNA follows: TGCGCCAGCAGCCAAGAAAGGGTGGGTAGTGTTGGCTACACCTTC. Amino acid sequence: CASSQERVGSVGYTF.

The gene calls are TRBV6-1 and TRBJ2-3; D tentatively fits TRBD1 or TRBD2 (6 bases each). CDR3 length equals 17 residues. The V end lost 3 bases, the J end lost 4 bases, and 20 bases lay between the germline ends. Germline V CDR1 and CDR2: MNHNS, SASEGT. The CDR3 region is CASSDLPPGARADTQYF. The CDR3 DNA reads TGTGCCAGCAGTGACCTTCCCCCGGGGGCCAGGGCAGATACGCAGTATTTT.

The rearrangement joins TRBV18 to TRBJ1-4; 7 bases map to TRBD1. V was pared by 3 bases and J by 8 bases, with 6 bases of the junction left unmatched. CDR3 length: 14 residues. Germline CDR1 and CDR2: KGHSH and LQKENI. The CDR3 DNA reads TGTGCCAGCTCACCCGCAGGGGGTGGGGAAAAACTGTTTTTT. Encoded protein: CASSPAGGGEKLFF.

Of note for this clone: This specimen includes other DNA sequences encoding the same CDR3. V usage is TRBV4-1 and J usage is TRBJ2-5; 12 bases align to TRBD2. The trim removed 4 bases at V and 1 base at J, leaving 4 bases unmatched. The germline CDR1 and CDR2 sequences are MGHRA and YSYEKL. The CDR3 consists of 16 residues. The CDR3 loop is CASSPTSGRTQETQYF. CDR3 coding DNA: TGCGCCAGCAGCCCCACTAGCGGGAGGACCCAAGAGACCCAGTACTTC.

The chain combines TRBV20-1 with TRBJ2-5; D ambiguous. The DNA end favors TRBJ2-7, so the J call may be wrong. The CDR3 has 11 amino acids. In germline, CDR1 is DFQATT, CDR2 SNEGSKA (reference sequence). The CDR3 protein is CSAVVAYEQYF. CDR3 DNA: TGCAGTGCTGTAGTGGCCTACGAGCAGTACTTC.

The V call is TRBV19, the J call TRBJ2-1; D is possibly TRBD2 (5 bases). In germline, CDR1 is LNHDA, CDR2 SQIVND (reference sequence). The CDR3 loop spans 13 amino acids. The V end lost 2 bases, the J end lost 9 bases, and 11 bases lay between the germline ends. CDR3 coding DNA: TGTGCCAGTAGTATACGGGAAGGTACTGAGCAGTTCTTC. This encodes CASSIREGTEQFF.

This chain joins TRBV5-3 and TRBJ1-5, with TRBD1 matching over 8 bases. TRBV5-3 is sorted into the ORF group, with uncertain function. This CDR3 is 16 amino acids long. J lost 0 bases, V lost 0 bases, and 2 bases had no gene match. The CDR3 loop is CARSLGGQDSNQPQHF. The CDR3 DNA sequence: TGTGCCAGAAGCTTGGGGGGACAGGATAGCAATCAGCCCCAGCATTTT.

J is TRBJ2-1 and V is TRBV11-2, with 12 positions matching TRBD1. Unmatched junction bases numbered 10, after V lost 6 bases and J lost 1 base. The CDR3 totals 18 residues. Germline-derived CDR1 and CDR2 are SGHAT and FQNNGV. Here the CDR3 DNA reads TGTGCCAGCAGAAAACCGGGACAGGGGGCTAAGTCCTACAATGAGCAGTTCTTC. Translation: CASRKPGQGAKSYNEQFF.